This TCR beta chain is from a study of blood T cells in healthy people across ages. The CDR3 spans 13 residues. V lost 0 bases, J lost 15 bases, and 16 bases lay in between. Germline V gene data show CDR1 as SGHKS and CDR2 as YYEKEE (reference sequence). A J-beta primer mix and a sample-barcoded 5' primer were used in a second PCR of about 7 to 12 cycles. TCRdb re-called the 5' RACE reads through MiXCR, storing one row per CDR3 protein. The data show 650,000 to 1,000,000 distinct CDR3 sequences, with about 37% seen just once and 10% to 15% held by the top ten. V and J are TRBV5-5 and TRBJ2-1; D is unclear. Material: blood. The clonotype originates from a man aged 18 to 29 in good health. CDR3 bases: TGTGCCAGCAGCTTGGCCTTGGACGGTGGATGGTTCTTC. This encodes CASSLALDGGWFF.